Below, 22 T cell receptor beta chains from the same sample are listed, as sequenced in a study of T cells in Graves' hyperthyroidism and ophthalmopathy. Template material for amplifying TCR beta CDR3 regions consisted of RNA transcripts. First-round RT-PCR with HTBI primers amplified the TCR CDR3 region. TCRdb re-derived calls from the multiplex PCR reads in MiXCR, one entry per CDR3 protein. The repertoire has about 840,000 distinct CDR3 sequences, over 35% of them found once; the top ten carry 8.9%. Material for sequencing was blood. All receptors come from a man younger than 30 with Graves' hyperthyroidism.

As for this clonotype: A much larger clone is a single base away; this may be a read error. The chain has TRBV20-1 and TRBJ1-6, with unresolved D. Per germline, CDR1 DFQATT and CDR2 SNEGSKA (reference sequence). The CDR3 covers 15 residues. The CDR3 region has the DNA TGCAGTGCTAACCTGTCCCGGGAGTATAATTCACCCTTCCACTTT. Amino acid sequence: CSANLSREYNSPFHF.

This clonotype has only a few counts. CDR3 sequence (DNA): TGTGCCAGCAGCTTCTCCGGGACAGGGGGCAATCAGCCCCAGCATTTT. Translating gives CASSFSGTGGNQPQHF. The chain has TRBV7-2 and TRBJ1-5; 10 bases align to TRBD1. V dropped 3 bases and J dropped 2; count of bases not matched to a gene: 4. The CDR3 contains 16 residues. Germline assignment: CDR1 SGHTA and CDR2 FQGNSA.

The chain uses TRBV5-1 and TRBJ2-7, with TRBD1 matching 9 bases. The germline V gene encodes CDR1 SGHRS and CDR2 YFSETQ. The CDR3 is made up of 17 amino acids. V trimming: 4 bases; J trimming: 2 bases; junction bases outside the gene matches: 13. The CDR3 is CASSPHTGGYLTYEQYF. CDR3 DNA sequence: TGCGCCAGCAGCCCGCATACAGGGGGCTACCTGACCTACGAGCAGTACTTC.

The chain employs TRBV4-1 and TRBJ2-7; TRBD1 or TRBD2 may be the D gene (5 bases each). V lost 1 base to trimming and J lost 4 bases, with 14 bases between them. The germline V gene encodes CDR1 MGHRA and CDR2 YSYEKL. There are 15 residues in the CDR3. The CDR3 DNA follows: TGCGCCAGCAGCCAAGGCCGGGACCCAGCGTACGAGCAGTACTTC. It encodes CASSQGRDPAYEQYF.

The rearrangement uses TRBV5-6 and TRBJ2-7; maybe TRBD1 (6 bases). The CDR3 loop spans 15 amino acids. Trimming removed 0 bases from V and 2 bases from J, with 12 bases in between. Germline V CDR1 and CDR2: SGHDT, YYEEEE. The CDR3 coding sequence is TGTGCCAGCAGCTTGGGAGGGGGAACCCCCTACGAGCAGTACTTC. Its translation: CASSLGGGTPYEQYF.

This clonotype came up many times. The chain links TRBV29-1 to TRBJ2-7, with no clear D. The CDR3 has 12 amino acids. Germline V lookup: CDR1 SQVTM, CDR2 ANQGSEA. Deletions cut 6 bases from V and 2 bases from J, with 11 bases between. The CDR3 loop reads CSVADMAYEQYF. CDR3 bases: TGCAGCGTAGCCGACATGGCCTACGAGCAGTACTTC.

This clonotype occurred many times. The chain couples TRBV19 to TRBJ2-5; tentative D call: TRBD2 (6 bases). In germline, CDR1 is LNHDA, CDR2 SQIVND (reference sequence). This CDR3 contains 14 residues. V gave up 3 bases and J gave up 2 bases, with 10 bases separating them. CDR3 bases: TGTGCCAGTAGTATCGCCCGGGGGCAAGAGACCCAGTACTTC. This gives the protein CASSIARGQETQYF.

The chain carries TRBV25-1 and TRBJ2-7, with TRBD1 as a possible D gene (5 bases). This CDR3 has 16 residues. The V gene lost 0 bases and the J gene lost 1 base, with 13 bases spanning the gap. Germline assignment: CDR1 MGHDK and CDR2 SYGVNS. The CDR3: CASSEYSQAWSYEQYF. CDR3 coding DNA: TGTGCCAGCAGTGAATATTCACAGGCTTGGTCCTACGAGCAGTACTTC.

There are a few counts of this clonotype. The chain is built from TRBV12-3 or TRBV12-4 and TRBJ1-4; no clear D. V lost 6 bases, J lost 8 bases, and 10 bases lay in between. The CDR3 covers 12 residues. The CDR3 reads CASRYLREKLFF. The DNA of the CDR3 is TGTGCCAGCAGATACCTTCGGGAAAAACTGTTTTTT.

This clonotype turned up a few times. V gene TRBV10-3 combines with J gene TRBJ2-7; perhaps TRBD1 as D (5 bases). This CDR3 is 15 amino acids long. V lost 10 bases to trimming and J lost 0 bases, with 19 bases between them. Germline V gene data show CDR1 as ENHRY and CDR2 as SYGVKD. CDR3 nucleotide sequence: TGTGCCAGCGCAACGTTGTCAGGGCCCTCCTACGAGCAGTACTTC. Translation gives CASATLSGPSYEQYF.

The J gene is TRBJ1-6, the V gene TRBV7-6, with 8 bases that match TRBD1. V dropped 5 bases and J dropped 9; count of bases not matched to a gene: 9. Germline V gives CDR1 SGHVS, CDR2 FNYEAQ. The CDR3 is 15 amino acids. The CDR3 DNA sequence: TGTGCCAGCAGCAGGACAGGGACAGCCACTTCACCCCTCCACTTT. Translation: CASSRTGTATSPLHF.

This clonotype was observed a few times. The rearrangement links TRBV5-1 to TRBJ1-6; possibly TRBD1 for D (5 bases). Germline V gene data show CDR1 as SGHRS and CDR2 as YFSETQ. Trimming removed 0 bases at V and 9 bases at J, with 13 bases between. This CDR3 is built from 15 residues. CDR3: CASSLEGRGFSPLHF. The DNA of the CDR3 is TGCGCCAGCAGCTTGGAGGGGCGGGGATTTTCACCCCTCCACTTT.

The sample holds many counts of this clonotype. The V gene is TRBV4-1, the J gene TRBJ1-5, with D hard to call. The CDR3 length is 14 residues. The germline V gene has CDR1 MGHRA and CDR2 YSYEKL. The V end lost 5 bases, the J end lost 6 bases, and 14 bases lay between the germline ends. CDR3: CASSVLGLGQPQHF. Written as DNA, the CDR3 is TGCGCCAGCAGCGTGTTGGGGTTAGGTCAGCCCCAGCATTTT.

With respect to this clonotype: Germline and junction disagree at one end, which may indicate a read error. This chain connects TRBV10-3 to TRBJ1-5; unclear D gene. The CDR3 contains 10 residues. Looked up from germline, CDR1 is ENHRY and CDR2 is SYGVKD. The CDR3 DNA reads as TGTGCCATCAGCGCTCAGACCCAGCATTTT. This encodes CAISAQTQHF.

V usage is TRBV7-2 and J usage is TRBJ2-7, with a possible D match to TRBD2 (7 bases). V dropped 8 bases and J dropped 1 base, with 18 bases sitting between them. The CDR3 spans 15 residues. Looked up from germline, CDR1 is SGHTA and CDR2 is FQGNSA. The CDR3 sequence is CASEGYGGLSYEQYF. The CDR3 coding sequence is TGTGCCAGCGAGGGCTACGGGGGGCTATCCTACGAGCAGTACTTC.

J is TRBJ1-2 and V is TRBV15, with 8 bases fitting TRBD1. Per germline, CDR1 LNHNV and CDR2 YYDKDF (reference sequence). The CDR3 has 14 amino acids. With 4 bases clipped from V and 6 bases from J, the junction kept 7 bases outside the gene matches. CDR3 in DNA: TGTGCCACCAGCAACGACAGGGGCGGGGATGGCTACACCTTC. Protein product: CATSNDRGGDGYTF.

Turning to this clonotype: A much larger clone lies one base from this, so it may be a read error. The chain carries TRBV7-3 and TRBJ2-5; a possible D gene is TRBD2 (6 bases). CDR1 and CDR2 from the germline V gene are SGHTA and FQGTGA. The length of the CDR3 is 14 residues. V lost 3 bases, J lost 2 bases, and 10 bases lay in between. Written as DNA, the CDR3 is TGTGCCAGCAGCTTGATTAGCGGACAAGAGACCCAGTACTTC. It codes for CASSLISGQETQYF.

The chain carries TRBV7-6 and TRBJ1-4, with TRBD1 matching over 7 bases. The CDR3 extends over 15 amino acids. The V gene's germline CDR1 is SGHVS and CDR2 FNYEAQ. V was pared by 5 bases and J by 7 bases, with 10 bases of the junction left unmatched. This chain's CDR3 is CASSQTGAGSEKLFF. The CDR3 nucleotides are TGTGCCAGCAGCCAAACAGGGGCTGGAAGTGAAAAACTGTTTTTT.

The rearrangement links TRBV2 to TRBJ2-5, with unresolved D. The CDR3 totals 11 residues. Germline values: CDR1 SNHLY, CDR2 FYNNEI. V lost 3 bases to trimming and J lost 7 bases, with 6 bases between them. The CDR3 loop is CASSDVGTQYF. Here the CDR3 DNA reads TGTGCCAGCAGTGATGTCGGGACCCAGTACTTC.

This clonotype was observed a handful of times. This may be a read error, as it is one base from a much larger clone. The chain combines TRBV7-3 with TRBJ1-5, with D possibly matching TRBD1 (6 bases). This CDR3 has 15 residues. The V gene lost 7 bases and the J gene lost 5 bases, with 18 bases spanning the gap. Germline lookup yields CDR1 SGHTA and CDR2 FQGTGA. CDR3: CASNLNRVLDQPQHF. For the CDR3, the DNA is TGTGCCAGCAACCTCAACAGGGTACTCGATCAGCCCCAGCATTTT.

The chain couples TRBV12-3 or TRBV12-4 to TRBJ2-7; 9 nucleotides line up with TRBD1. After removal of 4 bases from V and 5 bases from J, the junction contained 6 bases not matched to a gene. The CDR3 is 14 amino acids. CDR3 in amino acids: CASSSQGAPHEQYF. The CDR3 region has the DNA TGTGCCAGCAGTTCACAGGGGGCTCCCCACGAGCAGTACTTC.

J is TRBJ1-5 and V is TRBV12-3 or TRBV12-4; 7 nucleotides line up with TRBD1. This CDR3 region has 14 residues. The V segment lost 6 bases and the J segment 3 bases; nucleotides outside the gene matches: 5. The CDR3 DNA follows: TGTGCCAGCAGCTGGGACAGACCCAATCAGCCCCAGCATTTT. This codes for CASSWDRPNQPQHF.